The rows below give T cell receptor beta chains drawn from one sample of a study of cytotoxic CD8 clonotypes in ibrutinib-treated CLL. Using immunoSEQ multiplex PCR, the repertoire was profiled, and TCRdb retains in-frame clones only, with some absent. Of around 300,000 clones listed, around four fifths were seen once; the top ten hold under 8.5%. Here the sequenced sample was PBMCs, taken before ibrutinib treatment. The receptor source for this set is a human donor with chronic lymphocytic leukemia. Each CDR3 is given with its conserved first and last residue. The D gene is left open where the match is weak.

>TRBD2|16|TRBV10-3
CAISEFGTGGRYEQYF
>TRBD1|15|TRBV7-9
CASSLLGQGQETQYF
>TRBD2|15|TRBV5-1
CASSLVGGSIDEQFF
>TRBD2|16|TRBV9
CASSDGGRGPTDTQYF
>-|12|TRBV29-1
CSVEDVRGTQYF
>-|14|TRBV15
CATSRPGQNYGYTF
>-|14|TRBV5-1
CASSSDGSGNTIYF
>TRBD2|15|TRBV7-3
CASSLTLAGGVEQFF
>TRBD2|16|TRBV28
CASSPWGEGPSGELFF
>-|14|TRBV7-9
CASSLGGPIYGYTF
>-|15|TRBV13
CASSVTGQSSYEQYF
>-|13|TRBV28
CASSLITGYGAFF
>TRBD2|15|TRBV7-9
CASREGTSGQETQYF
>TRBD2|15|TRBV27
CASGLAGVVYNEQFF
>-|12|TRBV7-9
CASSFPRETQYF
>-|16|TRBV7-8
CASSLDRASVAYEQYF
>-|18|TRBV4-2
CASSHSPRTIGYFSGYTF
>TRBD1|14|TRBV11-2
CASNQQGPLYEQYF
>-|15|TRBV27
CASSLSGRGGYEQYF
>-|14|TRBV10-2
CASRPGHQTDTQYF
>-|14|TRBV9
CASSRRSGANVLTF
>-|14|TRBV27
CASSLSPPGYEQYF
>-|9|TRBV6-1
CATRAEAFF
>-|14|TRBV27
CASSLYRENTEAFF
>TRBD1|18|TRBV29-1
CSVEDRSRGQGDPYEQYF
>TRBD2|15|TRBV5-4
CASSLVGGSTDTQYF
>-|12|TRBV2
CASSEQGGGYTF
>-|16|TRBV7-2
CASSLRPRAPYNEQFF
>-|15|TRBV10-1
CASSEISPRIDEQFF
>-|12|TRBV5-6
CASSFPNTEAFF
>TRBD2|14|TRBV18
CASSMAGGPGEQFF
>-|16|TRBV5-6
CASSLSLDPSSYEQYF
>TRBD1|14|TRBV5-8
CASSLIQGDQPQHF
>-|14|TRBV7-3
CASSLQSSDHTQYF
>-|13|TRBV11-2
CASSFGYSETQYF
>TRBD2|15|TRBV9
CASSVVGGRIDEQYF
>-|15|TRBV18
CASSPWGSAQETQYF
>TRBD2|14|TRBV12-5
CASGQTAGVETQYF
>-|13|TRBV30
CAWSWNSNQPQHF
>TRBD2|15|TRBV10-3
CAIRPGLGTTDTQYF
>TRBD2|14|TRBV11-3
CASSSPGGGDEQFF
>-|15|TRBV7-3
CASSARRVDTGELFF
>-|15|TRBV7-2
CASSLMQGMNTEAFF
>TRBD2|16|TRBV7-2
CASSRGLAGGTDTQYF
>TRBD1|14|TRBV11-3
CASSVGTGEREQYF
>-|15|TRBV11-2
CASSLKTPNTGELFF
>-|13|TRBV19
CASSITRTGELFF
>TRBD2|15|TRBV7-6
CASSLRELGYNEQFF
>-|15|TRBV9
CASSVGREGAYEQYF
>-|14|TRBV18
CASSPPRGFYEQYF
>-|15|TRBV7-8
CASSLRSGVVQPQHF
>-|13|TRBV7-2
CASSLVWEQPQHF
>-|13|TRBV2
CASSVLTGREQYF